The subject of this entry is one T cell receptor beta chain. What it binds is not known. The germline CDR1 and CDR2 sequences are SNHLY and FYNNEI. CDR3 length: 13 residues. V lost 3 bases and J lost 11, with 16 bases in between. cDNA came from around 0.5 to 1 ug RNA primed by random hexamers. The method of amplification for TCR beta CDR3 was immunoSEQ multiplex PCR, covering 54 Vbeta and 13 Jbeta. TCRdb re-called the immunoSEQ multiplex PCR reads with MiXCR, one entry per CDR3 protein. This table has about 200,000 distinct CDR3 sequences, 90% to 95% appearing once. The data were taken from a study of CD8 T cells in Susac syndrome. Study-wide results and limits: Regarding the TCR sequencing and HLA analysis, the study admitted that a relatively small number of individuals were involved.

The T cells that were sequenced for TCR beta were CD8+ and CD4+ cells from blood. Both CD4+ and CD8+ T cells were negatively isolated, and TEMRA cells underwent FACS enrichment. The sequence was obtained from a human donor with multiple sclerosis. V is TRBV2 and J is TRBJ1-1, with D perhaps TRBD1 (5 bases). The specimen sequenced was CD4+ T cells from PBMCs. The CDR3 DNA reads as TGTGCCAGCAGTGAGTGGGGGACTAGGCAGGCTTTCTTT. Translation gives CASSEWGTRQAFF.